Shown below are 18 T cell receptor beta chains from a single sample sequenced in a study of early T cells in non-severe SARS-CoV-2 infection. TCRdb re-called the 5' RACE reads with MiXCR, one entry per CDR3 protein. The sample carries roughly 54,000 distinct CDR3 sequences, approximately 12% recorded once. Sequenced sample: whole blood. The origin of the receptors is an adult who was a healthcare worker with PCR-confirmed SARS-CoV-2 infection or an uninfected control (not recorded which).

There are many counts of this clonotype. V gene TRBV30 combines with J gene TRBJ1-1; TRBD1 is a possible D gene (5 bases). Germline V gene sequence: CDR1 GTSNPN, CDR2 SVGIG (reference sequence). Trimming removed 5 bases at V and 0 bases at J, with 10 bases between. The CDR3 has 13 amino acids. CDR3 loop: CAWGRDVNTEAFF. The CDR3, as DNA: TGTGCCTGGGGCAGGGACGTGAACACTGAAGCTTTCTTT.

This clonotype was seen at least ten times. The rearrangement links TRBV7-9 to TRBJ2-2; TRBD2 agrees at 7 bases. Germline lookup yields CDR1 SEHNR and CDR2 FQNEAQ (reference sequence). CDR3 length: 14 residues. The junction had 6 bases not matched to a gene; V was cut back by 5 bases and J by 6 bases. CDR3 in amino acids: CASSPPRGAGELFF. The CDR3 DNA reads as TGTGCCAGCAGCCCCCCCCGGGGGGCCGGGGAGCTGTTTTTT. Supplemented by reference TRBV7-9 and TRBJ2-2, the full variable domain reads DTGVSQNPRHKITKRGQNVTFRCDPISEHNRLYWYRQTLGQGPEFLTYFQNEAQLEKSRLLSDRFSAERPKGSFSTLEIQRTEQGDSAMYLCASSPPRGAGELFFGEGSRLTVL.

The chain recombines TRBV29-1 with TRBJ2-1; D call uncertain. The germline gives CDR1 SQVTM, CDR2 ANQGSEA. The CDR3 has 10 amino acids. V was shortened by 7 bases and J by 9 bases, with 10 bases between the two germline ends. In nucleotides, the CDR3 is TGCAGCGGGACGAATACTGAGCAGTTCTTC. It encodes CSGTNTEQFF.

This clonotype has a count of ten or more. The rearrangement joins TRBV20-1 to TRBJ2-7, with 8 bases matching TRBD2. J gave up 4 bases and V 2 bases, and 10 bases lay outside the gene matches. Per germline, CDR1 DFQATT and CDR2 SNEGSKA (reference sequence). This CDR3 comprises 15 residues. The CDR3 region is CSARRAGTRVYEQYF. In DNA form, the CDR3 reads TGCAGTGCTAGAAGAGCCGGGACTAGAGTGTACGAGCAGTACTTC.

A few counts support this clonotype. This sequence joins TRBV11-2 and TRBJ1-1; possible D gene TRBD1, 5 bases. This CDR3 is built from 13 residues. Germline loops: CDR1 SGHAT, CDR2 FQNNGV. Trimming left V 2 bases short and J 6 bases short, with 10 bases between. DNA of the CDR3: TGTGCCAGCAGCTTACTCCGACAGTCTGAAGCTTTCTTT. Amino acids: CASSLLRQSEAFF. The entire variable domain, with the rest obtained from reference TRBV11-2 and TRBJ1-1, is as follows: EAGVAQSPRYKIIEKRQSVAFWCNPISGHATLYWYQQILGQGPKLLIQFQNNGVVDDSQLPKDRFSAERLKGVDSTLKIQPAKLEDSAVYLCASSLLRQSEAFFGQGTRLTVV.

V and J are TRBV11-2 and TRBJ2-2; D is undetermined. Per the germline V gene, CDR1 is SGHAT and CDR2 is FQNNGV. V lost 2 bases and J lost 0, with 7 bases in between. The CDR3 spans 15 residues. As DNA, the CDR3 is TGTGCCAGCAGCTTATGGGCAGCGAACACCGGGGAGCTGTTTTTT. It translates to CASSLWAANTGELFF.

This clonotype was observed many times. V usage is TRBV29-1 and J usage is TRBJ1-2; D remains unclear. V lost 1 base, J lost 4 bases, and 4 bases lay in between. CDR3 length equals 11 residues. From germline, CDR1 is SQVTM and CDR2 ANQGSEA. CDR3 sequence reads: CSVEASYGYTF. The CDR3 DNA is TGCAGCGTTGAAGCCAGCTATGGCTACACCTTC.

The V gene is TRBV15, the J gene TRBJ2-2, with 12 positions matching TRBD1. CDR1 LNHNV and CDR2 YYDKDF come from the germline V gene (reference sequence). V gave up 3 bases and J gave up 4 bases; unmatched junction bases: 6. This CDR3 has 17 residues. In DNA form, the CDR3 reads TGTGCCACCAGCAGTTATCGGGACAGGGGGCGCACCGGGGAGCTGTTTTTT. Encoded protein: CATSSYRDRGRTGELFF.

The chain couples TRBV7-9 to TRBJ2-3, with D possibly matching TRBD1 (6 bases). V was trimmed by 8 bases and J by 6 bases, leaving 15 bases between them. The germline V gene encodes CDR1 SEHNR and CDR2 FQNEAQ (reference sequence). This CDR3 region has 13 residues. The CDR3 region has the DNA TGTGCCAGCCGCGCCACAGGGAACGATACGCAGTATTTT. It translates to CASRATGNDTQYF.

This clonotype was picked up many times. J is TRBJ2-5 and V is TRBV5-4; D remains unclear. The CDR3 runs 13 residues. In germline, CDR1 is SGHNT, CDR2 YYREEE (reference sequence). The V end was cut by 4 bases, the J end by 4 bases, with 11 bases between. DNA for the CDR3: TGTGCCAGCAGCCCGGAATGGGTAGAGACCCAGTACTTC. Protein: CASSPEWVETQYF.

This clonotype was seen only a few times. The chain uses TRBV12-3 or TRBV12-4 and TRBJ2-2; D ambiguous. V lost 6 bases and J 5 bases, leaving 16 bases between the germline ends. CDR3 size: 15 residues. The CDR3 loop is CASRDPQSLTGELFF. DNA of the CDR3: TGTGCCAGCAGGGACCCCCAAAGTTTGACCGGGGAGCTGTTTTTT.

This clonotype has at least ten counts. The V and J genes are TRBV27 and TRBJ2-7; D perhaps matches TRBD1 (5 bases). Germline V CDR1 and CDR2: MNHEY, SMNVEV (reference sequence). V dropped 3 bases and J dropped 1 base, with 7 bases sitting between them. CDR3 length equals 13 residues. CDR3 amino acids: CASSLAGSYEQYF. CDR3 bases: TGTGCCAGCAGTTTGGCAGGGTCCTACGAGCAGTACTTC.

This chain connects TRBV11-2 to TRBJ2-1, with D perhaps matching TRBD2 (5 bases). Germline V lookup: CDR1 SGHAT, CDR2 FQNNGV. The CDR3 contains 10 residues. Trimming pared 5 bases from V and 14 bases from J, leaving 10 bases between. The CDR3 loop reads CASSLEVKFF. Here the CDR3 DNA reads TGTGCCAGCAGCCTGGAGGTCAAGTTCTTC. The variable domain in full, completed from reference TRBV11-2 and TRBJ2-1, reads EAGVAQSPRYKIIEKRQSVAFWCNPISGHATLYWYQQILGQGPKLLIQFQNNGVVDDSQLPKDRFSAERLKGVDSTLKIQPAKLEDSAVYLCASSLEVKFFGPGTRLTVL.

This clonotype was recorded a few times. The chain combines TRBV7-9 with TRBJ1-4; D is unclear. The CDR3 consists of 14 residues. Germline V gives CDR1 SEHNR, CDR2 FQNEAQ (reference sequence). V was cut by 1 base and J by 5 bases, with 8 bases left in between. The CDR3 reads CASSLDIGNEKLFF. The CDR3, as DNA: TGTGCCAGCAGCTTAGATATCGGAAATGAAAAACTGTTTTTT.

This clonotype was seen repeatedly, ten times or more. The chain links TRBV10-3 to TRBJ2-7, with TRBD1 as a possible D gene (6 bases). This CDR3 spans 13 amino acids. Trimming left V 5 bases short and J 6 bases short, with 14 bases between. The germline CDR1 and CDR2 sequences are ENHRY and SYGVKD. CDR3 DNA sequence: TGTGCCATCAGTAATACAGGGAGTAGCGAGCAGTACTTC. It encodes CAISNTGSSEQYF.

The rearrangement joins TRBV6-2 or TRBV6-3 to TRBJ2-1; 9 bases map to TRBD1. Germline CDR1 MNHEY, CDR2 SVGEGT. With V trimmed by 6 bases and J by 16 bases, 7 bases remained unmatched. This CDR3 region has 11 residues. CDR3 residues: CASRNGTGLFF. CDR3 coding DNA: TGTGCCAGCAGAAATGGGACAGGGTTATTCTTC.

V gene TRBV9 combines with J gene TRBJ2-1, with 9 bases identical to TRBD2. V lost 4 bases, J lost 6 bases, and 5 bases stayed unmatched. The germline gives CDR1 SGDLS, CDR2 YYNGEE. This CDR3 region has 14 residues. The CDR3 DNA follows: TGTGCCAGCAGCCGGAGCGGGAGGAGCAATGAGCAGTTCTTC. Residues: CASSRSGRSNEQFF.

At least ten counts were recorded for this clonotype. V is TRBV5-5 and J is TRBJ2-1; 9 bases are shared with TRBD1. Germline V gene data show CDR1 as SGHKS and CDR2 as YYEKEE (reference sequence). There are 16 residues in the CDR3. With V trimmed by 5 bases and J by 7 bases, 13 bases remained unmatched. DNA for the CDR3: TGTGCCAGCAGGCAAGGACAGGGGACAGCGAGTAATGAGCAGTTCTTC. Protein: CASRQGQGTASNEQFF. The complete variable domain, with remaining parts taken from reference TRBV5-5 and TRBJ2-1, reads DAGVTQSPTHLIKTRGQQVTLRCSPISGHKSVSWYQQVLGQGPQFIFQYYEKEERGRGNFPDRFSARQFPNYSSELNVNALLLGDSALYLCASRQGQGTASNEQFFGPGTRLTVL.